This T cell receptor (beta chain) appears in the sequencing data of a study of T cell changes during pregnancy in multiple sclerosis (dated by TCRdb to between 2017 and 2020). With respect to the entire study: The study looked at changes in the T cell repertoire across pregnancy in women with multiple sclerosis.

The CDR3 sequence holds 15 residues, the cysteine and phenylalanine included. The entry retains the CDR3 DNA only, 45 bases that are in frame from base 1. Based on the germline V gene, the CDR1 and CDR2 sequences are SNHLY and FYNNEI. V sheds 6 bases and J sheds 0 bases, leaving 12 bases between their ends. Receptor amplification or capture employed the immunoSEQ multiplex PCR assay. TCRdb mirrors the immuneACCESS table, restricted to in-frame sequences. Some clones are absent from its copies; in checked studies, under half trace to an unresolved V gene, and the reason for the others is unknown. For this sample there are tens of thousands of clones; 94% appear just once. The ten largest clones capture 0.13% to 0.15% of the sample. About this clone: Its specific antigen is unknown. No clone much larger than this one lies a single base away; base qualities are absent.

This chain is built from TRBV2 and TRBJ1-5; no D gene is confidently identified. This sample comprised CD4+ T cells from peripheral blood mononuclear cells, obtained after pregnancy. This TCR was sampled from a female donor with multiple sclerosis, enrolled in a pregnancy study. The DNA reads as follows: TGTGCCAGCAGGGAGGAGACTTATAGCAATCAGCCCCAGCATTTT. Translated, it gives CASREETYSNQPQHF.